The clone carrying this TCR beta chain occurred many times. This sample was included in a study of blood T cell repertoires in COVID-19. Trimming took off 5 bases at V and 4 bases at J, with 22 bases between the two ends. The CDR3 sequence is 17 residues long. The germline CDR1 and CDR2 sequences are SEHNR and FQNEAQ (reference sequence). Individuals aged roughly 18 to 95 years were recruited from about two dozen US areas. Cohort 3 donors were reported recovered after two negative PCRs, clearance, or symptom resolution. Assay: immunoSEQ multiplex PCR; the TCRdb copy retains only in-frame clones and omits some. The sample gives some 220,000 clones, about 85% of which show up once; around 2.6% is in the top ten.

The chain recombines TRBV7-9 with TRBJ2-3; D call uncertain. This clonotype was obtained from a woman in her twenties or thirties who had recovered from COVID-19. The sequenced material came from PBMCs or T cells enriched from blood (not recorded which). The CDR3 region is CASSRLATHGIPDTQYF. The CDR3 DNA reads TGTGCCAGCAGCCGACTGGCGACCCATGGAATCCCAGATACGCAGTATTTT.